These 26 T cell receptor beta chains were sequenced from one sample in a study of T cells in narcolepsy. Here immunoSEQ multiplex PCR was the method, and the copy in TCRdb shows in-frame clones only, minus some. The data show roughly 27,000 clones, about 89% seen once. The sample was CD45RA- memory CD4+ T cells from PBMCs. The source is a human donor with narcolepsy.

V usage is TRBV6-1 and J usage is TRBJ2-3, with 8 bases matching TRBD1. CDR3 length equals 14 residues. V shed 6 bases and J 4 bases; nucleotides not matched to a gene: 6. Per germline, CDR1 MNHNS and CDR2 SASEGT. The CDR3 reads CASSPDRVSDTQYF. In nucleotides, the CDR3 is TGTGCCAGCAGCCCGGACAGGGTATCAGATACGCAGTATTTT.

The sample holds a few counts of this clone. The rearrangement links TRBV4-2 to TRBJ1-5, with D perhaps TRBD1 (5 bases). This CDR3 contains 14 residues. Germline V gene sequence: CDR1 LGHNA, CDR2 YNFKEQ. Deletions cut 5 bases from V and 7 bases from J, with 15 bases between. For the CDR3, the DNA is TGTGCCAGCAGCAACCTTCAGGGCGGCCAGCCCCAGCATTTT. Translation: CASSNLQGGQPQHF.

The CDR3 DNA is TGTGCCAGCAGTCCCGGGACAGGCTACACAGATACGCAGTATTTT. Protein sequence: CASSPGTGYTDTQYF. The chain employs TRBV2 and TRBJ2-3; 8 nucleotides match TRBD1. Trimming removed 5 bases from V and 2 bases from J; junction bases left unmatched: 6. This CDR3 is 15 amino acids long. The germline V gene has CDR1 SNHLY and CDR2 FYNNEI.

The chain employs TRBV20-1 and TRBJ1-1, with no clear D. CDR3 length equals 11 residues. The germline V gene encodes CDR1 DFQATT and CDR2 SNEGSKA (reference sequence). V was cut by 2 bases and J by 8 bases, with 9 bases left in between. The DNA for the CDR3 is TGCAGTGCTAGACAGGCTACCGAAGCTTTCTTT. It is translated as CSARQATEAFF.

The V and J genes are TRBV14 and TRBJ2-1; 7 nucleotides agree with TRBD2. The CDR3 length is 16 residues. V shed 0 bases, J shed 2 bases, and the junction held 4 bases outside the gene matches. Germline-derived CDR1 and CDR2 are SGHDN and FVKESK. For the CDR3, the DNA is TGTGCCAGCAGCCAAGAGATGGGGGGGACCTACAATGAGCAGTTCTTC. This sequence encodes CASSQEMGGTYNEQFF.

This sequence joins TRBV2 and TRBJ1-6; D perhaps matches TRBD1 (6 bases). V was shortened by 8 bases and J by 5 bases, with 10 bases between the two germline ends. This CDR3 is built from 13 residues. Germline CDR1 and CDR2: SNHLY and FYNNEI. The CDR3 region has the DNA TGTGCCAGCCAGGGACACCATAATTCACCCCTCCACTTT. It is translated as CASQGHHNSPLHF.

V gene TRBV28 combines with J gene TRBJ2-3; 8 bases map to TRBD1. Germline V gives CDR1 MDHEN, CDR2 SYDVKM. The CDR3 length is 13 residues. Losses at the gene ends were 5 bases for V and 4 bases for J; bases not matched to a gene: 2. The CDR3 reads CASSVQGADTQYF. In nucleotides, the CDR3 is TGTGCCAGCAGTGTACAGGGGGCAGATACGCAGTATTTT.

This clone was detected a few times. The chain couples TRBV6-5 to TRBJ1-4, with 8 bases aligning to TRBD1. Germline CDR1 is MNHEY and CDR2 is SVGAGI. CDR3 length equals 14 residues. Trimming cost V 5 bases and J 6 bases; bases outside gene matches: 5. The CDR3 DNA reads as TGTGCCAGCAGTAAACAGGGGGTCCATGAAAAACTGTTTTTT. Its translation: CASSKQGVHEKLFF.

This clone has just a few counts. The rearrangement joins TRBV10-3 to TRBJ1-2, with D perhaps matching TRBD1 (5 bases). The germline CDR1 and CDR2 sequences are ENHRY and SYGVKD. This CDR3 has 14 amino acids. V lost 4 bases and J lost 8, with 17 bases in between. The DNA of the CDR3 is TGTGCCATCAGTGTACTAGGGGAGGCCGGGGGCTACACCTTC. Translated: CAISVLGEAGGYTF.

Concerning this clone: This sample also contains other DNA sequences that code for the same CDR3. The rearrangement joins TRBV5-1 to TRBJ2-4, with D perhaps TRBD1 or TRBD2 (5 bases each). V was cut by 5 bases and J by 8 bases, with 14 bases left in between. The CDR3 totals 13 residues. The germline gives CDR1 SGHRS, CDR2 YFSETQ. Here the CDR3 DNA reads TGCGCCAGCAGGGGGGAGCTGGTGGACATTCAGTACTTC. The encoded protein is CASRGELVDIQYF.

This sequence joins TRBV2 and TRBJ2-7; D gene ambiguous. CDR1 SNHLY and CDR2 FYNNEI come from the germline V gene. The V gene lost 5 bases and the J gene lost 6 bases, with 17 bases spanning the gap. The CDR3 has 14 residues. CDR3 nucleotide sequence: TGTGCCAGCAGTCCCGACACACAGTCGGGCGAGCAGTACTTC. Translating gives CASSPDTQSGEQYF.

The rearrangement links TRBV4-1 to TRBJ2-1; possibly TRBD2 for D (7 bases). V lost 7 bases to trimming and J lost 5 bases, with 15 bases between them. Germline V gives CDR1 MGHRA, CDR2 YSYEKL. This CDR3 spans 14 amino acids. The CDR3: CASKRGGSHNEQFF. The CDR3, as DNA: TGCGCCAGCAAAAGGGGGGGGTCACACAATGAGCAGTTCTTC.

This clone was detected a few times. The chain is built from TRBV7-9 and TRBJ2-5; possibly TRBD2 for D (6 bases). V gave up 6 bases and J gave up 3 bases, with 17 bases separating them. The CDR3 is made up of 15 amino acids. CDR1 SEHNR and CDR2 FQNEAQ come from the germline V gene (reference sequence). The CDR3 nucleotides are TGTGCCAGCAGACCGGGGGTTGGCAGGGAAGAGACCCAGTACTTC. Translating it yields CASRPGVGREETQYF.

This sequence joins TRBV9 and TRBJ1-4; tentatively, D is TRBD1 (5 bases). Germline CDR1 SGDLS, CDR2 YYNGEE. The CDR3 runs 16 residues. Trimming took off 0 bases at V and 7 bases at J, with 16 bases between the two ends. CDR3 loop: CASSVGRRMGPEKLFF. The CDR3 DNA reads as TGTGCCAGCAGCGTAGGTCGGCGGATGGGGCCTGAAAAACTGTTTTTT.

The chain carries TRBV7-8 and TRBJ1-1; possible D gene TRBD1, 5 bases. The CDR3 sequence is 15 residues long. Germline V gene data show CDR1 as SGHVS and CDR2 as FQNEAQ. V gave up 2 bases and J gave up 1 base, with 11 bases separating them. CDR3 in amino acids: CASSLQGEGNTEAFF. The CDR3 nucleotides read TGTGCCAGCAGCTTACAGGGAGAGGGGAACACTGAAGCTTTCTTT.

This clone was counted a single time. The J gene is TRBJ2-3, the V gene TRBV19, with D unresolved. This CDR3 is 13 amino acids long. Trimming pared 1 base from V and 4 bases from J, leaving 6 bases between. Germline CDR1 and CDR2: LNHDA and SQIVND (reference sequence). CDR3 region: CASSIAGSDTQYF. Here the CDR3 DNA reads TGTGCCAGTAGTATAGCTGGCTCAGATACGCAGTATTTT. Full variable domain (remainder filled in from reference TRBV19 and TRBJ2-3): DGGITQSPKYLFRKEGQNVTLSCEQNLNHDAMYWYRQDPGQGLRLIYYSQIVNDFQKGDIAEGYSVSREKKESFPLTVTSAQKNPTAFYLCASSIAGSDTQYFGPGTRLTVL.

The chain joins TRBV18 to TRBJ1-5, with 12 bases aligning to TRBD1. The CDR3 is 16 residues long. The germline V gene has CDR1 KGHSH and CDR2 LQKENI. V lost 4 bases to trimming and J lost 8 bases; unmatched junction nucleotides: 9. The CDR3 DNA reads TGTGCCAGCTCACTCACGGGACAGGGGGCTGGGGAGCCCCAGCATTTT. This translates into CASSLTGQGAGEPQHF.

The rearrangement links TRBV2 to TRBJ2-4; possibly TRBD2 for D (5 bases). Trimming removed 4 bases at V and 5 bases at J, with 12 bases between. CDR1 and CDR2 (germline): SNHLY, FYNNEI. CDR3 size: 14 residues. The CDR3 spells CASSAPWRQNIQYF. As DNA, the CDR3 is TGTGCCAGCAGTGCCCCGTGGAGGCAAAACATTCAGTACTTC. Filled out from reference TRBV2 and TRBJ2-4, the complete variable domain reads EPEVTQTPSHQVTQMGQEVILRCVPISNHLYFYWYRQILGQKVEFLVSFYNNEISEKSEIFDDQFSVERPDGSNFTLKIRSTKLEDSAMYFCASSAPWRQNIQYFGAGTRLSVL.

V gene TRBV7-7 combines with J gene TRBJ2-2; maybe TRBD2 (6 bases). V lost 5 bases and J 4 bases, leaving 17 bases between the germline ends. Germline CDR1 is SSHAT and CDR2 is FNYEAQ (reference sequence). The CDR3 loop spans 16 amino acids. CDR3 nucleotide sequence: TGTGCCAGCAGCCTCAGAGGCGGGGCGGGCACCGGGGAGCTGTTTTTT. Protein: CASSLRGGAGTGELFF. Combining the CDR3 with reference TRBV7-7 and TRBJ2-2 gives the whole variable domain GAGVSQSPRYKVTKRGQDVTLRCDPISSHATLYWYQQALGQGPEFLTYFNYEAQPDKSGLPSDRFSAERPEGSISTLTIQRTEQRDSAMYRCASSLRGGAGTGELFFGEGSRLTVL.

V usage is TRBV5-6 and J usage is TRBJ2-3; 13 bases are shared with TRBD2. J gave up 6 bases and V 1 base, and 8 bases lay outside the gene matches. The CDR3 totals 17 residues. Germline lookup yields CDR1 SGHDT and CDR2 YYEEEE. CDR3 in amino acids: CASSLPPGLAGSDTQYF. The DNA for the CDR3 is TGTGCCAGCAGCTTGCCGCCGGGACTAGCGGGGTCCGATACGCAGTATTTT.

The chain carries TRBV12-5 and TRBJ2-5, with 8 bases matching TRBD1. Germline trimming cut 6 bases from V and 11 bases from J; bases unmatched to any gene: 11. Germline V gene lookup returns CDR1 LGHNT and CDR2 FRNRAP. This CDR3 has 13 amino acids. The chain's CDR3 is CASGQTGAPHQYF. The CDR3 coding sequence is TGTGCTAGTGGACAGACAGGGGCTCCTCATCAGTACTTC.

The V and J genes are TRBV6-1 and TRBJ1-5; D is possibly TRBD1 (5 bases). CDR3 size: 14 residues. The germline gives CDR1 MNHNS, CDR2 SASEGT. V lost 3 bases, J lost 3 bases, and 9 bases lay in between. CDR3 sequence reads: CASSEGPLNQPQHF. CDR3 nucleotides: TGTGCCAGCAGTGAGGGACCGCTCAATCAGCCCCAGCATTTT.

The chain links TRBV7-9 to TRBJ1-4; 9 positions agree with TRBD1. The germline CDR1 and CDR2 sequences are SEHNR and FQNEAQ (reference sequence). V was pared by 1 base and J by 8 bases, with 2 bases of the junction left unmatched. This CDR3 comprises 14 residues. The CDR3 region is CASSLGTGVEKLFF. The DNA for the CDR3 is TGTGCCAGCAGCTTAGGGACAGGGGTCGAAAAACTGTTTTTT. The full variable domain, its missing parts supplied by reference TRBV7-9 and TRBJ1-4, is DTGVSQNPRHKITKRGQNVTFRCDPISEHNRLYWYRQTLGQGPEFLTYFQNEAQLEKSRLLSDRFSAERPKGSFSTLEIQRTEQGDSAMYLCASSLGTGVEKLFFGSGTQLSVL.

This clone appeared once. This chain joins TRBV5-1 and TRBJ2-3; D perhaps matches TRBD2 (6 bases). V was shortened by 4 bases and J by 0 bases, with 12 bases between the two germline ends. This CDR3 has 15 residues. The V gene's germline CDR1 is SGHRS and CDR2 YFSETQ. CDR3 coding DNA: TGCGCCAGCAGCCCACTAGGGACTAGCACAGATACGCAGTATTTT. Translated: CASSPLGTSTDTQYF.

J is TRBJ2-6 and V is TRBV5-4; possibly TRBD1 for D (5 bases). This CDR3 is built from 14 residues. CDR1 and CDR2 (germline): SGHNT, YYREEE (reference sequence). V lost 3 bases and J 6 bases, leaving 10 bases between the germline ends. The CDR3 region is CASSWQDTANVLTF. CDR3 sequence (DNA): TGTGCCAGCAGCTGGCAGGACACGGCCAACGTCCTGACTTTC.

The chain uses TRBV11-2 and TRBJ1-2; the D is unclear. There are 14 residues in the CDR3. Trimming removed 8 bases from V and 4 bases from J, with 17 bases in between. Germline values: CDR1 SGHAT, CDR2 FQNNGV. The chain's CDR3 is CASGPQTGSYGYTF. CDR3 nucleotides: TGTGCCAGCGGACCCCAGACGGGGAGCTATGGCTACACCTTC.